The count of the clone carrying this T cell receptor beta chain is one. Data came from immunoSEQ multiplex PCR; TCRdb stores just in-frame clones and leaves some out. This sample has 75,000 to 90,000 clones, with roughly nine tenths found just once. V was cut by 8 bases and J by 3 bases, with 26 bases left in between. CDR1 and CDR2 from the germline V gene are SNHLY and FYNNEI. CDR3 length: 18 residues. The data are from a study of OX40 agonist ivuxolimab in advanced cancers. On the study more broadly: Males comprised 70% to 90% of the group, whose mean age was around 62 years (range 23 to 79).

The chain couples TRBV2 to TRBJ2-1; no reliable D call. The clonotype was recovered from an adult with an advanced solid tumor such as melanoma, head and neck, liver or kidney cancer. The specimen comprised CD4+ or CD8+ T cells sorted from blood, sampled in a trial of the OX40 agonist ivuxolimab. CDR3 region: CASEDKALGSEVYNEQFF. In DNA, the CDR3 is TGTGCCAGCGAGGATAAAGCATTAGGCAGCGAAGTCTACAATGAGCAGTTCTTC.